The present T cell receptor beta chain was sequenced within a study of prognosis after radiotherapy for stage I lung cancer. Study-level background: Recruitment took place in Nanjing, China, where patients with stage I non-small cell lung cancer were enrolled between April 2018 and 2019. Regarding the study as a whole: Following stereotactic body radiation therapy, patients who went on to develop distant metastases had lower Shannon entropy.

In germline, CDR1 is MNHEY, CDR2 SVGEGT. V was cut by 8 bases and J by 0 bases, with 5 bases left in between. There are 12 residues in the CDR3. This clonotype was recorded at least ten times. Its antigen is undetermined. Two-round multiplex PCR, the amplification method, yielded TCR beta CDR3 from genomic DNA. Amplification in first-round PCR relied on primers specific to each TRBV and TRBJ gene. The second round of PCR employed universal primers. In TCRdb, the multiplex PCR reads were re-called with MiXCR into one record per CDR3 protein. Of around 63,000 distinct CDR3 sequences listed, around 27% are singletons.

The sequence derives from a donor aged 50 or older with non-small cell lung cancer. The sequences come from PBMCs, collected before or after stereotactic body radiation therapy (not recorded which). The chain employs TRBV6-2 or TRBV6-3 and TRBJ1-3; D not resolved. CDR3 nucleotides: TGTGCCAGCGGTCGCTCTGGAAACACCATATATTTT. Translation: CASGRSGNTIYF.